The 22 T cell receptor beta chains given below trace back to one sample, sequenced in a study of cytomegalovirus exposure and HLA in healthy donors (TCRdb year 2017). Library preparation was by the immunoSEQ multiplex PCR assay. In TCRdb, the immuneACCESS table is reduced to in-frame sequences with V and J assigned. These tables do not hold every clone; where another copy was compared, an unresolved V gene accounts for under half, and the others remain unexplained. A total of about 160,000 clones appear in this sample, 70% to 90% of them only once. About 2.7% of the sample is held by the ten biggest clonotypes. Sequencing input: PBMCs. The source of these receptors is a young man in good health and CMV-seronegative.

J is TRBJ2-5 and V is TRBV5-1; 9 bases fit TRBD1. The CDR3 has 16 residues. CDR1 SGHRS and CDR2 YFSETQ come from the germline V gene. V trimming: 0 bases; J trimming: 1 base; junction bases outside the gene matches: 4. In DNA form, the CDR3 reads TGCGCCAGCAGCTTGGGGGGACAGGGCCCCCAAGAGACCCAGTACTTC. This codes for CASSLGGQGPQETQYF. The whole variable domain, remainder taken from reference TRBV5-1 and TRBJ2-5, is KAGVTQTPRYLIKTRGQQVTLSCSPISGHRSVSWYQQTPGQGLQFLFEYFSETQRNKGNFPGRFSGRQFSNSRSEMNVSTLELGDSALYLCASSLGGQGPQETQYFGPGTRLLVL.

This chain uses TRBV7-9 with TRBJ1-2; 8 bases map to TRBD1. Germline CDR1 SEHNR, CDR2 FQNEAQ (reference sequence). Losses at the gene ends were 2 bases for V and 6 bases for J; bases not matched to a gene: 8. The CDR3 is 15 amino acids. This CDR3 is CASSLSTGELHGYTF. CDR3 DNA: TGTGCCAGCAGCTTATCGACAGGGGAGTTGCATGGCTACACCTTC.

The chain links TRBV7-6 to TRBJ2-3; 11 bases match TRBD2. Germline V CDR1 and CDR2: SGHVS, FNYEAQ. CDR3 length: 17 amino acids. J gave up 1 base and V 5 bases, and 8 bases lay outside the gene matches. The CDR3 is CASSTLAGGSGTDTQYF. CDR3 DNA sequence: TGTGCCAGCAGCACCTTAGCGGGGGGGTCGGGCACAGATACGCAGTATTTT.

The chain links TRBV15 to TRBJ2-7, with 10 bases identical to TRBD1. Germline V CDR1 and CDR2: LNHNV, YYDKDF (reference sequence). The length of the CDR3 is 19 residues. The V and J ends lost 0 bases and 4 bases, in that order; junction bases with no gene match: 15. The CDR3: CATSRDKAGTGEISYEQYF. The CDR3 DNA follows: TGTGCCACCAGCAGAGATAAGGCCGGGACAGGGGAAATCTCGTACGAGCAGTACTTC.

The CDR3 DNA follows: TGTGCCAGCAGCCAACCGGGACTAGCGGTCAATGAGCAGTTCTTC. It specifies CASSQPGLAVNEQFF. This rearrangement joins TRBV14 to TRBJ2-1; TRBD2 aligns across 11 bases. From germline, CDR1 is SGHDN and CDR2 FVKESK. CDR3 size: 15 residues. The V segment lost 2 bases and the J segment 6 bases; nucleotides outside the gene matches: 3.

The CDR3 sequence is CASSPLDRGNNEQFF. The CDR3 bases are TGTGCCAGCAGTCCGCTGGACAGGGGAAACAATGAGCAGTTCTTC. The V and J genes are TRBV27 and TRBJ2-1; 9 nucleotides line up with TRBD1. The germline gives CDR1 MNHEY, CDR2 SMNVEV (reference sequence). The CDR3 contains 15 residues. The junction had 7 bases not matched to a gene; V was cut back by 5 bases and J by 5 bases.

This clone was detected only a few times. The chain is built from TRBV6-1 and TRBJ1-1; D perhaps matches TRBD1 (5 bases). Germline values: CDR1 MNHNS, CDR2 SASEGT. The length of the CDR3 is 15 residues. Trimming took off 6 bases at V and 0 bases at J, with 14 bases between the two ends. This chain's CDR3 is CASSAPGLLNTEAFF. The CDR3 DNA is TGTGCCAGCAGCGCTCCGGGACTGTTGAACACTGAAGCTTTCTTT.

The chain has TRBV19 and TRBJ1-1; D possibly corresponds to TRBD1 (6 bases). The germline CDR1 and CDR2 sequences are LNHDA and SQIVND (reference sequence). V was pared by 6 bases and J by 5 bases, with 13 bases between. The CDR3 runs 13 residues. CDR3 sequence: CASSPWDKTEAFF. The CDR3 DNA reads as TGTGCCAGTAGCCCATGGGACAAGACTGAAGCTTTCTTT.

This clone came up a few times. The chain uses TRBV13 and TRBJ2-7, with TRBD1 matching over 8 bases. Germline loops: CDR1 PRHDT, CDR2 FYEKMQ (reference sequence). This CDR3 region has 15 residues. V was clipped by 1 base and J by 5 bases; unmatched bases: 7. CDR3 sequence reads: CASSLVTDRANEQYF. CDR3 nucleotide sequence: TGTGCCAGCAGCTTAGTCACGGACAGGGCAAACGAGCAGTACTTC.

The genes are TRBV27 and TRBJ1-1; tentatively, D is TRBD1 (5 bases). Germline CDR1 and CDR2: MNHEY and SMNVEV (reference sequence). The CDR3 has 13 amino acids. The V end was cut by 6 bases, the J end by 6 bases, with 14 bases between. The CDR3 nucleotides are TGTGCCAGCAGCGCAACCAGGGTTCCTGAAGCTTTCTTT. This sequence encodes CASSATRVPEAFF.

The chain joins TRBV28 to TRBJ1-2, with D possibly being TRBD1 (5 bases). The CDR3 is 14 residues long. Germline CDR1 and CDR2: MDHEN and SYDVKM. With 1 base removed from V and 4 bases from J, the gap between germline ends came to 10 bases. The DNA for the CDR3 is TGTGCCAGCAGTTTATCGGCCAGGGCCTATGGCTACACCTTC. Amino acid sequence: CASSLSARAYGYTF.

V is TRBV2 and J is TRBJ1-1, with a possible D match to TRBD1 (5 bases). There are 15 residues in the CDR3. Germline V gene data show CDR1 as SNHLY and CDR2 as FYNNEI. V lost 4 bases to trimming and J lost 0 bases, with 12 bases between them. The CDR3 is CASSGSGNMNTEAFF. The CDR3 region has the DNA TGTGCCAGCAGTGGTTCAGGGAATATGAACACTGAAGCTTTCTTT. The full variable domain, with the rest looked up from reference TRBV2 and TRBJ1-1, is EPEVTQTPSHQVTQMGQEVILRCVPISNHLYFYWYRQILGQKVEFLVSFYNNEISEKSEIFDDQFSVERPDGSNFTLKIRSTKLEDSAMYFCASSGSGNMNTEAFFGQGTRLTVV.

This clone was recorded once. The chain is built from TRBV14 and TRBJ2-5, with 10 bases lining up with TRBD2. From germline, CDR1 is SGHDN and CDR2 FVKESK. The CDR3 covers 16 residues. V shed 4 bases and J 5 bases; nucleotides not matched to a gene: 10. CDR3 nucleotide sequence: TGTGCCAGCAGCCCGATCGGGACTAGCGCATGGGAGACCCAGTACTTC. Residues: CASSPIGTSAWETQYF.

In its sample, this clone was seen once. The rearrangement uses TRBV7-6 and TRBJ1-2, with 8 nucleotides matching TRBD1. Germline values: CDR1 SGHVS, CDR2 FNYEAQ. J gave up 0 bases and V 4 bases, and 13 bases lay outside the gene matches. This CDR3 is 18 amino acids long. In DNA form, the CDR3 reads TGTGCCAGCAGCTCAAAGCCCCTGGGACAGGTAGCTAACTATGGCTACACCTTC. It codes for CASSSKPLGQVANYGYTF.

The chain employs TRBV6-5 and TRBJ2-3; TRBD2 aligns across 9 bases. V lost 7 bases, J lost 2 bases, and 7 bases stayed unmatched. Germline V gives CDR1 MNHEY, CDR2 SVGAGI. CDR3 length equals 15 residues. CDR3 region: CASTDKRGATDTQYF. Here the CDR3 DNA reads TGTGCCAGCACGGACAAGCGGGGGGCCACAGATACGCAGTATTTT.

The CDR3 DNA sequence: TGTGCCAGCTCACCCCTGACAGGTCCCGCTAATGAAAAACTGTTTTTT. Protein: CASSPLTGPANEKLFF. This chain links TRBV18 with TRBJ1-4; D is perhaps TRBD1 (6 bases). CDR1 and CDR2 (germline): KGHSH, LQKENI. Trimming stripped 3 bases from V and 3 bases from J, with 14 bases between. The CDR3 runs 16 residues.

This chain links TRBV6-1 with TRBJ2-2; no reliable D call. Trimming shortened V by 2 bases and J by 2 bases, and 12 bases separated the two germline ends. Germline CDR1 MNHNS, CDR2 SASEGT. The CDR3 sequence is 16 residues long. The CDR3 region is CASSEWPGLNTGELFF. In DNA form, the CDR3 reads TGTGCCAGCAGTGAATGGCCAGGCCTTAACACCGGGGAGCTGTTTTTT.

The CDR3 here is CASSLNGGGGGQETQYF. Here the CDR3 DNA reads TGTGCCAGCAGTTTAAACGGAGGAGGAGGTGGGCAAGAGACCCAGTACTTC. This chain uses TRBV27 with TRBJ2-5, with TRBD2 as a possible D gene (5 bases). CDR3 length: 17 amino acids. V lost 2 bases and J 2 bases, leaving 18 bases between the germline ends. Germline V CDR1 and CDR2: MNHEY, SMNVEV (reference sequence).

V gene TRBV7-9 combines with J gene TRBJ2-2, with D perhaps TRBD1 (5 bases). The CDR3 consists of 14 residues. The V end was cut by 4 bases, the J end by 4 bases, with 10 bases between. The germline V gene encodes CDR1 SEHNR and CDR2 FQNEAQ (reference sequence). CDR3 residues: CASSSGIFTGELFF. The CDR3 DNA sequence: TGTGCCAGCAGCTCAGGGATTTTCACCGGGGAGCTGTTTTTT.

The V and J genes are TRBV6-1 and TRBJ2-2, with D maybe TRBD2 (5 bases). The germline V gene encodes CDR1 MNHNS and CDR2 SASEGT. V dropped 3 bases and J dropped 1 base, with 12 bases sitting between them. CDR3 length: 16 residues. This chain's CDR3 is CASSDLRVVNTGELFF. The CDR3 DNA follows: TGTGCCAGCAGTGACCTGCGGGTCGTGAACACCGGGGAGCTGTTTTTT.

This chain links TRBV10-2 with TRBJ1-5; 9 bases agree with TRBD1. V trimming: 4 bases; J trimming: 6 bases; junction bases outside the gene matches: 19. CDR3 length: 19 residues. Looked up from germline, CDR1 is WSHSY and CDR2 is SAAADI. The CDR3 loop reads CASSGLGQGTSQHGQPQHF. In DNA form, the CDR3 reads TGCGCCAGCAGTGGCCTTGGACAGGGGACAAGTCAGCACGGTCAGCCCCAGCATTTT.

CDR3 region: CASLGLAGGPGNEQFF. The CDR3 DNA reads TGTGCCAGCCTCGGACTAGCGGGGGGGCCAGGCAATGAGCAGTTCTTC. The chain uses TRBV28 and TRBJ2-1; 15 nucleotides line up with TRBD2. The CDR3 spans 16 residues. Trimming removed 8 bases from V and 6 bases from J; junction bases left unmatched: 8. The germline CDR1 and CDR2 sequences are MDHEN and SYDVKM.